This passage covers 12 T cell receptor beta chains from one sample sequenced in a study of CD8 T cells in Susac syndrome. When the RNA was reverse transcribed, random hexamers were used with an input of about 0.5 to 1 ug. From the immunoSEQ multiplex PCR reads, TCRdb called clonotypes with MiXCR, one entry per CDR3 protein. Of some 110,000 distinct CDR3 sequences listed, 80% to 95% are singletons. Sequencing was carried out using CD8+ T cells from PBMCs. The receptors originated from a human donor with multiple sclerosis.

The chain is built from TRBV19 and TRBJ2-7; D might be TRBD1 (7 bases). The V end lost 5 bases, the J end lost 3 bases, and 11 bases lay between the germline ends. Looked up from germline, CDR1 is LNHDA and CDR2 is SQIVND (reference sequence). The CDR3 loop spans 13 amino acids. Written as DNA, the CDR3 is TGTGCCAGTAGTCGTCAGGGGGGCTACGAGCAGTACTTC. Translation: CASSRQGGYEQYF.

This chain connects TRBV11-2 to TRBJ2-3, with D uncertain. The germline CDR1 and CDR2 sequences are SGHAT and FQNNGV. V dropped 5 bases and J dropped 6 bases, with 18 bases sitting between them. The CDR3 covers 15 residues. The CDR3 sequence is CASSTLAAGPDTQYF. The CDR3 DNA reads as TGTGCCAGCAGCACACTCGCTGCCGGCCCCGATACGCAGTATTTT.

The V and J genes are TRBV30 and TRBJ2-7, with unresolved D. Trimming left V 4 bases short and J 3 bases short, with 13 bases between. This CDR3 is 13 amino acids long. Germline V gives CDR1 GTSNPN, CDR2 SVGIG (reference sequence). The CDR3: CAWKSLSGYEQYV. In DNA, the CDR3 is TGTGCCTGGAAGTCCCTGTCTGGCTACGAGCAGTACGTC.

The chain has TRBV20-1 and TRBJ2-7; D is undetermined. From germline, CDR1 is DFQATT and CDR2 SNEGSKA (reference sequence). Between the trimmed V and J ends, which lost 3 bases and 7 bases, there was a span of 19 bases. The CDR3 has 14 residues. The CDR3 region is CSARWASSNREQYF. The CDR3 DNA sequence: TGCAGTGCTAGGTGGGCTAGTTCAAACCGAGAGCAGTACTTC.

The chain uses TRBV9 and TRBJ2-1; possible D gene TRBD2, 5 bases. Per germline, CDR1 SGDLS and CDR2 YYNGEE. Trimming removed 0 bases from V and 0 bases from J, with 13 bases in between. This CDR3 has 17 amino acids. The CDR3 loop is CASSVEDVGSSYNEQFF. In DNA, the CDR3 is TGTGCCAGCAGCGTAGAAGATGTAGGGAGCTCCTACAATGAGCAGTTCTTC.

The V call is TRBV9, the J call TRBJ1-4, with 7 bases lining up with TRBD1. Germline CDR1 reads SGDLS; CDR2 reads YYNGEE. V lost 3 bases and J lost 10; bases outside the gene matches: 3. The CDR3 totals 12 residues. CDR3 sequence reads: CASSGQGGKLFF. The CDR3 DNA reads as TGTGCCAGCAGCGGACAGGGTGGAAAACTGTTTTTT.

The gene calls are TRBV20-1 and TRBJ1-5; D is possibly TRBD1 (6 bases). Germline assignment: CDR1 DFQATT and CDR2 SNEGSKA (reference sequence). V lost 5 bases, J lost 7 bases, and 15 bases lay in between. The CDR3 has 13 residues. The CDR3 region has the DNA TGCAGTGCTGGATACAGGGAGGGACAGCCCCAGCATTTT. Protein: CSAGYREGQPQHF.

The V call is TRBV24-1, the J call TRBJ1-5, with 8 positions matching TRBD1. The V segment lost 3 bases and the J segment 2 bases; nucleotides outside the gene matches: 11. This CDR3 region has 18 residues. Germline-derived CDR1 and CDR2 are KGHDR and SFDVKD. CDR3 protein: CATSDAAGGVLGNQPQHF. The CDR3 region has the DNA TGTGCCACCAGTGATGCCGCAGGGGGCGTCTTGGGCAATCAGCCCCAGCATTTT.

The chain carries TRBV29-1 and TRBJ2-3; D is undetermined. Germline CDR1 is SQVTM and CDR2 is ANQGSEA. This CDR3 has 13 residues. V was pared by 5 bases and J by 2 bases, with 11 bases between. The DNA for the CDR3 is TGCAGCGTTTACGAAGGCGTCACAGATACGCAGTATTTT. Its protein is CSVYEGVTDTQYF.

The chain carries TRBV7-9 and TRBJ2-5; D gene uncertain. V gave up 1 base and J gave up 1 base, with 7 bases separating them. The CDR3 contains 14 residues. Germline V CDR1 and CDR2: SEHNR, FQNEAQ (reference sequence). CDR3 loop: CASSLVGVQETQYF. Here the CDR3 DNA reads TGTGCCAGCAGCTTAGTCGGCGTCCAAGAGACCCAGTACTTC. Complete variable domain (other parts from reference TRBV7-9 and TRBJ2-5): DTGVSQNPRHKITKRGQNVTFRCDPISEHNRLYWYRQTLGQGPEFLTYFQNEAQLEKSRLLSDRFSAERPKGSFSTLEIQRTEQGDSAMYLCASSLVGVQETQYFGPGTRLLVL.

The genes are TRBV29-1 and TRBJ2-7, with TRBD2 matching 8 bases. J gave up 0 bases and V 2 bases, and 12 bases lay outside the gene matches. Germline lookup yields CDR1 SQVTM and CDR2 ANQGSEA. This CDR3 region has 17 residues. Written as DNA, the CDR3 is TGCAGCGTTGAAAGGCGGGAGGACCCACAGCTCTCCTACGAGCAGTACGTC. It specifies CSVERREDPQLSYEQYV.

The V and J genes are TRBV9 and TRBJ1-2; D gene uncertain. Per germline, CDR1 SGDLS and CDR2 YYNGEE. The V gene lost 4 bases and the J gene lost 8 bases, with 18 bases spanning the gap. There are 14 residues in the CDR3. CDR3: CASSISRAGRGYTF. CDR3 coding DNA: TGTGCCAGCAGCATCTCGCGGGCAGGACGAGGCTACACCTTC.